This TCR beta chain is drawn from a study of Graves' ophthalmopathy and Graves' hyperthyroidism. Study at large: Peripheral blood (taken before any treatment) was collected at initial diagnosis. Study outcomes and limitations: Forecasting of ophthalmopathy progression by the model achieved 70.59% sensitivity and approximately 72% specificity.

Moderate-to-severe activity, with CAS ≥3, NOSPECS ≥4 and duration under 3 months, characterized the donors with ophthalmopathy. A volume of 9.5 to 10 ml of fresh peripheral blood supplied the PBMCs. This clonotype occurred many times. Its antigen is unidentified. Beta-chain TCR CDR3 regions were amplified from RNA transcripts. In the first round, RT-PCR was carried out with HTBI primers, and a multiplex PCR formed the second round. TCRdb ran MiXCR on the multiplex PCR reads and lists one entry per CDR3 protein. The sample consists of about 220,000 distinct CDR3 sequences, approximately 21% of them appearing once. The TCR was taken from a woman between 50 and 59 years old with Graves' ophthalmopathy. Sequencing was carried out using peripheral blood.

The CDR3 bases are TGCAGTGCTAGAGATTGGGCGGAACCCCAAGAGACCCAGTACTTC. Translated, it gives CSARDWAEPQETQYF. The genes are TRBV20-1 and TRBJ2-5; D uncertain. V lost 0 bases and J 1 base, leaving 12 bases between the germline ends. There are 15 residues in the CDR3. Germline CDR1 and CDR2: DFQATT and SNEGSKA (reference sequence).